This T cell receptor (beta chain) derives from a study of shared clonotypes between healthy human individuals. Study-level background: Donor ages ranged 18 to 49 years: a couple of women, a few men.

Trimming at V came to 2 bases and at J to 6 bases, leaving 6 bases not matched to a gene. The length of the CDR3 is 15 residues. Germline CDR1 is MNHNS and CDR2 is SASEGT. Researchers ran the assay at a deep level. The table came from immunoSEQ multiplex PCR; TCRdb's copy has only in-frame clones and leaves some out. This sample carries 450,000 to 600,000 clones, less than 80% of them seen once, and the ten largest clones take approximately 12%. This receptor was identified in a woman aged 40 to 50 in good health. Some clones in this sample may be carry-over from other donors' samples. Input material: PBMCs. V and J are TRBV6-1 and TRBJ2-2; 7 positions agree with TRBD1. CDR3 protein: CASSEPGRGSGELFF. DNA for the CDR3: TGTGCCAGCAGTGAACCTGGCAGGGGGTCCGGGGAGCTGTTTTTT.